The T cell receptor beta chain under discussion was sequenced for a study of T cells in Graves' hyperthyroidism and ophthalmopathy. Disease duration under 2 months; hyperthyroidism patients were aged 18 to 65. Patients with uncontrolled infections, other autoimmune diseases, pregnancy or lactation were excluded. The study based diagnoses on clinical symptoms, serum thyroxine and TRAb, thyroid ultrasound and orbital computed tomography. Fresh peripheral blood, roughly 10 ml, was the source of the PBMCs. What was amplified from RNA transcripts were TCR beta CDR3 regions. The TCR CDR3 was amplified in a first-round RT-PCR using the HTBI primer set. Each CDR3 protein is one row after TCRdb ran MiXCR on the multiplex PCR reads. The data show about 400,000 distinct CDR3 sequences, 20% to 30% seen once. The receptor's source is a man aged 50 or older with Graves' hyperthyroidism. The sample was blood.

The CDR3 DNA follows: TGTGCCAGCAGCTTAGGTCGGACGATAGCCAAAAACATTCAGTACTTC. This translates into CASSLGRTIAKNIQYF. J is TRBJ2-4 and V is TRBV7-9; D is unresolved. Germline-derived CDR1 and CDR2 are SEHNR and FQNEAQ (reference sequence). The CDR3 spans 16 residues. The V end lost 1 base, the J end lost 0 bases, and 10 bases lay between the germline ends.